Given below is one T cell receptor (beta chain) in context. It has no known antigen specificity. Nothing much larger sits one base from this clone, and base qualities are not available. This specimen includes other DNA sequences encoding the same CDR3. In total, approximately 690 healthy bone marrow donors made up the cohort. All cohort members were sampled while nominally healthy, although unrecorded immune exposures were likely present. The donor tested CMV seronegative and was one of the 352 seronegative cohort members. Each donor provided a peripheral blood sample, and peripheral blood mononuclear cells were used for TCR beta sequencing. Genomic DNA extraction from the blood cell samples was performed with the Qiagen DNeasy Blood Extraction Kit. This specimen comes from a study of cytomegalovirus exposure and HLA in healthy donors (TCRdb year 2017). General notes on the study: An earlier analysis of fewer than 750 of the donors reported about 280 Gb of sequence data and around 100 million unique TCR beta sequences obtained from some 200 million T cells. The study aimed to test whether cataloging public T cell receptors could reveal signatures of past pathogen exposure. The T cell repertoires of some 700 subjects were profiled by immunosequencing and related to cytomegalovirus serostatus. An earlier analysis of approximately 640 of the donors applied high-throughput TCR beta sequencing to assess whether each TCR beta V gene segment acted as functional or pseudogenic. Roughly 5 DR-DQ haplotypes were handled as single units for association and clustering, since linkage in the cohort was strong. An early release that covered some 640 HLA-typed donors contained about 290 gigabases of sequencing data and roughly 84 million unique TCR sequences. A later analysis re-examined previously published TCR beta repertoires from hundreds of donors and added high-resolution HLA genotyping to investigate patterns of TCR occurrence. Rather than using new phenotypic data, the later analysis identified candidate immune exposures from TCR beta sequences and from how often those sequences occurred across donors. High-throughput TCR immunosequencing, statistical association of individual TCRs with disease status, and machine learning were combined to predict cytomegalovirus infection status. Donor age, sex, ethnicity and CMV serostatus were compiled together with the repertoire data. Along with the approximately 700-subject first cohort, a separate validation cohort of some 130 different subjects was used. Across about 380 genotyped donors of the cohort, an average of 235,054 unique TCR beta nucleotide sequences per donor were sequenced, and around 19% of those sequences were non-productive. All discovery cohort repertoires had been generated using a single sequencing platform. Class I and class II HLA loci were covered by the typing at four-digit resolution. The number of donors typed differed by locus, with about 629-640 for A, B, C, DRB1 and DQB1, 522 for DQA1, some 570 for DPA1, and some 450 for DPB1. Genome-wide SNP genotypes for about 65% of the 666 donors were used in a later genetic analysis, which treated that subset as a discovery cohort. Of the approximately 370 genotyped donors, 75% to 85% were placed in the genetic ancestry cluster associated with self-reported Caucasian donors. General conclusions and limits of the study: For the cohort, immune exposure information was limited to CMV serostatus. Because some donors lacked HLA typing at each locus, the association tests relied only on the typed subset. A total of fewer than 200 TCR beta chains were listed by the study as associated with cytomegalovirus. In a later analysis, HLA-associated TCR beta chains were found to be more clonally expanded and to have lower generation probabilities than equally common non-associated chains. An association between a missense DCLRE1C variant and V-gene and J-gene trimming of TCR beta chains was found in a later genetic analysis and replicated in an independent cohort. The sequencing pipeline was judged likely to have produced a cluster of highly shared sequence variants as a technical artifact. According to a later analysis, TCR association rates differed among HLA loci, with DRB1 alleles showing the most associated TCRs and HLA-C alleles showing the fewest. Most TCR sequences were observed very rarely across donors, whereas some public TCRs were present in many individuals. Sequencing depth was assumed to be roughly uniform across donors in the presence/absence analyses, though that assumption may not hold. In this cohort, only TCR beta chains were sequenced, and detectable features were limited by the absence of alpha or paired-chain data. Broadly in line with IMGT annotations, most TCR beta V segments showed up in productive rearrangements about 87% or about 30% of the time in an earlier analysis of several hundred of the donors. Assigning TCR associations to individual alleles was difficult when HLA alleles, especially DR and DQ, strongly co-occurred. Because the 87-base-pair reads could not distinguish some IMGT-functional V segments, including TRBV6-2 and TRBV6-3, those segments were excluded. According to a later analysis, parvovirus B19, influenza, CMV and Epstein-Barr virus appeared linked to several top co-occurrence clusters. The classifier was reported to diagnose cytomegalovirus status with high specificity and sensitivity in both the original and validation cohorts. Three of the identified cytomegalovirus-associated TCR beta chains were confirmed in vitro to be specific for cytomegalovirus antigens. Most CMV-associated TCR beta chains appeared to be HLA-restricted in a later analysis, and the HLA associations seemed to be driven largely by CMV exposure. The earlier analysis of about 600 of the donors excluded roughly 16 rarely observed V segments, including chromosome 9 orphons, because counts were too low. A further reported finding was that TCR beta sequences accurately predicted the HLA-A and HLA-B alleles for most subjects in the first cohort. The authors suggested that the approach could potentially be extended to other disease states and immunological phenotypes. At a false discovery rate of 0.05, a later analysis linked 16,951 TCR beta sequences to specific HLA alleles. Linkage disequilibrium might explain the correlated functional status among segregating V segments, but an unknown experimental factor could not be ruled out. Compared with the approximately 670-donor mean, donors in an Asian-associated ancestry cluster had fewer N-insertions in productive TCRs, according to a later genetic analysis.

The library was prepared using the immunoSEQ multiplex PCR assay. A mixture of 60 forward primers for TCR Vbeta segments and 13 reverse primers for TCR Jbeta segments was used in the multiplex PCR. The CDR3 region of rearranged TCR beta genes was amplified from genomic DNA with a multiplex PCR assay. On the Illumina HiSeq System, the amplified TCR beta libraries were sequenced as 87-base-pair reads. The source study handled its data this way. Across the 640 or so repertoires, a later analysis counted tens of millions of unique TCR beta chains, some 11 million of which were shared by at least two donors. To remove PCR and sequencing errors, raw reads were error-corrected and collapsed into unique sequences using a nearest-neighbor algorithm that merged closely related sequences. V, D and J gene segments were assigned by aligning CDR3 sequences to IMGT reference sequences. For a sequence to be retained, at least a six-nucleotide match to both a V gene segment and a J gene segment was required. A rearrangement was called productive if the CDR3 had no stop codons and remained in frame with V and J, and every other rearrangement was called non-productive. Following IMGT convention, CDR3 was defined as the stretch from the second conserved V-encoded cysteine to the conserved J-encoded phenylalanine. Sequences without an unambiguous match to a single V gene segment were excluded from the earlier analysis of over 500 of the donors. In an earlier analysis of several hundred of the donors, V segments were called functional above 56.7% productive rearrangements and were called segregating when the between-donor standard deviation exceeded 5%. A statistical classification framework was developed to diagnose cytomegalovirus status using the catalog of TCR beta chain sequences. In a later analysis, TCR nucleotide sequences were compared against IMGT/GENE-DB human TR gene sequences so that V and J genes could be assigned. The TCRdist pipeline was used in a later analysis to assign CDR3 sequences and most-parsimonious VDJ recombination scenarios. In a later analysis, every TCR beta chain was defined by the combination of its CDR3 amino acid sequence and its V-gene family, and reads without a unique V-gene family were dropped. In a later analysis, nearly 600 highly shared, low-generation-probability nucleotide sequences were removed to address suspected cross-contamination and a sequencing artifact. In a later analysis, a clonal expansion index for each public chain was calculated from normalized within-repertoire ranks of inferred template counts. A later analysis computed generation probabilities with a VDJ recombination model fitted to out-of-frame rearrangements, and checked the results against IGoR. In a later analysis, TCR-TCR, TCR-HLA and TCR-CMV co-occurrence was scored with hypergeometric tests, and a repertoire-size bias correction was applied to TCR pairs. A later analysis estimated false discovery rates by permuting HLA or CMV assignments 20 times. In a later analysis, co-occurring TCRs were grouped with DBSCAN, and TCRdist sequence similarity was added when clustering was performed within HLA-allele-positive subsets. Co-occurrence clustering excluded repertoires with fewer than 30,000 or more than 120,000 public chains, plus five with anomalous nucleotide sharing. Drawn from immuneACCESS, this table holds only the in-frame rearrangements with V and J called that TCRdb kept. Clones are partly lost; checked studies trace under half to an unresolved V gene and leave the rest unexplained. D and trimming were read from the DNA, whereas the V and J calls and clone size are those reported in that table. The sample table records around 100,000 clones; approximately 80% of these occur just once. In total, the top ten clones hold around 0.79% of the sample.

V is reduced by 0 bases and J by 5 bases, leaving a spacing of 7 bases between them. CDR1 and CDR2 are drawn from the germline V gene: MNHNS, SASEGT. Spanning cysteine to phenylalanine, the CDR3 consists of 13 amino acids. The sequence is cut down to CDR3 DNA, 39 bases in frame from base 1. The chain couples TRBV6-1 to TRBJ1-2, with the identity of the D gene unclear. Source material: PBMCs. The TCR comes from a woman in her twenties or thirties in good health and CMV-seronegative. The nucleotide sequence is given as TGTGCCAGCAGTGAAGCTCTCGGTTATGGCTACACCTTC. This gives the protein CASSEALGYGYTF.